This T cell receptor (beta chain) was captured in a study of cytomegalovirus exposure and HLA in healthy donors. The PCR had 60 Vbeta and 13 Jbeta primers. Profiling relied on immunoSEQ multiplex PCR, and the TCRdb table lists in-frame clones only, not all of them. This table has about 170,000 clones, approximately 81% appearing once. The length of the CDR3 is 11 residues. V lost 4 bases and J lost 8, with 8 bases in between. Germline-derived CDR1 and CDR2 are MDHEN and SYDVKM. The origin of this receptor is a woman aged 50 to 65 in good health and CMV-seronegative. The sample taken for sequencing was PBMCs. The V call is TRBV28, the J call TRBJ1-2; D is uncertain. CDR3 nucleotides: TGTGCCAGCAGTTACGCAGGCGGCTACACCTTC. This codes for CASSYAGGYTF.